This TCR beta chain stems from a study of T-cell reconstitution after alpha-beta-depleted transplantation in children. Whole-study findings and limits: As was reported, about two months after transplant, alpha-beta T cells came from several hundred expanded graft clones. From newly produced T cells came most of the T-cell counts and diversity one year after transplant. The high TCRbeta diversity at day 60 in some patients came from surviving recipient T cells and thymic progenitors.

Germline CDR1 and CDR2: DFQATT and SNEGSKA (reference sequence). CDR3 size: 16 residues. V shed 0 bases and J shed 2 bases, with 15 bases lying between them. For TCRbeta, the library was prepared with unique molecular identifiers. TCRdb re-derived calls from the PCR reads in MiXCR, one entry per CDR3 protein. The sample has over 90,000 distinct CDR3 sequences; 7.5% to 9.5% are singletons. This clonotype has at least ten counts. Its specificity is unknown. The sequence came from a boy between 2 and 10 years old with acute lymphoblastic leukemia, due to receive a stem cell transplant. The chain links TRBV20-1 to TRBJ2-3; no reliable D call. Material: PBMCs, obtained before TCRalphabeta/CD19-depleted stem cell transplant. The CDR3 is CSARDKALPHTDTQYF. CDR3 coding DNA: TGCAGTGCTAGAGATAAAGCCCTGCCCCACACAGATACGCAGTATTTT.